What follows are 20 T cell receptor beta chains derived from one specimen sequenced in a study of blood T cell repertoires in COVID-19. Measured with immunoSEQ multiplex PCR; TCRdb has only the in-frame clones, and not every one. The repertoire holds about 40,000 clones, with 92% as singletons. Sequencing used peripheral blood. The source is a man in his fifties with active COVID-19.

The gene calls are TRBV10-2 and TRBJ2-3, with D possibly matching TRBD2 (6 bases). The germline CDR1 and CDR2 sequences are WSHSY and SAAADI. The CDR3 is 14 amino acids. The V end was cut by 10 bases, the J end by 3 bases, with 17 bases between. The CDR3 sequence: CATKGDRGTDTQYF. The CDR3 DNA sequence: TGCGCCACCAAAGGGGACCGGGGGACAGATACGCAGTATTTT.

V and J are TRBV12-3 or TRBV12-4 and TRBJ2-6, with D unclear. The CDR3 has 13 amino acids. V lost 4 bases and J 1 base, leaving 2 bases between the germline ends. The CDR3 DNA reads as TGTGCCAGCAGTTCTTCTGGGGCCAACGTCCTGACTTTC. Its protein product is CASSSSGANVLTF.

The rearrangement links TRBV28 to TRBJ1-5, with TRBD1 matching over 9 bases. V gave up 2 bases and J gave up 7 bases; unmatched junction bases: 3. CDR1 and CDR2 from the germline V gene are MDHEN and SYDVKM. The CDR3 runs to 14 residues. The CDR3 here is CASSLGTGRQPQHF. Written as DNA, the CDR3 is TGTGCCAGCAGTTTAGGGACAGGGAGACAGCCCCAGCATTTT.

The V and J genes are TRBV24-1 and TRBJ2-5; 9 nucleotides match TRBD1. CDR1 is KGHDR and CDR2 is SFDVKD in the germline V gene. The V segment lost 4 bases and the J segment 5 bases; nucleotides outside the gene matches: 4. The CDR3 contains 14 residues. CDR3 in amino acids: CATSEGQGGETQYF. In nucleotides, the CDR3 is TGTGCCACCAGTGAGGGACAGGGCGGGGAGACCCAGTACTTC.

This chain joins TRBV6-5 and TRBJ2-3, with D perhaps matching TRBD1 (6 bases). Looked up from germline, CDR1 is MNHEY and CDR2 is SVGAGI. The length of the CDR3 is 16 residues. V lost 0 bases and J 3 bases, leaving 13 bases between the germline ends. The CDR3 coding sequence is TGTGCCAGCAGTTACTCCGCCCCGAGGGGGACAGATACGCAGTATTTT. Protein product: CASSYSAPRGTDTQYF.

The V call is TRBV14, the J call TRBJ2-7; TRBD2 matches at 8 bases. V lost 1 base to trimming and J lost 3 bases; unmatched junction nucleotides: 11. The CDR3 has 17 residues. Per germline, CDR1 SGHDN and CDR2 FVKESK. The CDR3 DNA follows: TGTGCCAGCAGCCAAGCGGGCTGGGGGCTAGCGGGCTACGAGCAGTACTTC. It codes for CASSQAGWGLAGYEQYF.

The V call is TRBV5-1, the J call TRBJ1-6, with unresolved D. This CDR3 region has 15 residues. Per the germline V gene, CDR1 is SGHRS and CDR2 is YFSETQ. V shed 0 bases and J shed 13 bases, with 17 bases lying between them. In DNA, the CDR3 is TGCGCCAGCAGCTTGGAGGCGGCTGGGAGCACCCCCCTCCACTTT. It yields the protein CASSLEAAGSTPLHF.

The rearrangement joins TRBV7-9 to TRBJ1-6; unclear D gene. V was shortened by 0 bases and J by 12 bases, with 9 bases between the two germline ends. Germline V gives CDR1 SEHNR, CDR2 FQNEAQ (reference sequence). The CDR3 totals 13 residues. The CDR3 bases are TGTGCCAGCAGCTTAGCTTCCGGAGGACCCCTCCACTTT. It specifies CASSLASGGPLHF. Looking up the rest from reference TRBV7-9 and TRBJ1-6 gives the full variable domain: DTGVSQNPRHKITKRGQNVTFRCDPISEHNRLYWYRQTLGQGPEFLTYFQNEAQLEKSRLLSDRFSAERPKGSFSTLEIQRTEQGDSAMYLCASSLASGGPLHFGNGTRLTVT.

The chain carries TRBV15 and TRBJ2-5; possibly TRBD2 for D (5 bases). The length of the CDR3 is 14 residues. Germline loops: CDR1 LNHNV, CDR2 YYDKDF (reference sequence). V lost 0 bases, J lost 4 bases, and 9 bases lay in between. CDR3 loop: CATSRDPGLETQYF. The CDR3 region has the DNA TGTGCCACCAGCAGAGATCCGGGGTTAGAGACCCAGTACTTC.

The V call is TRBV19, the J call TRBJ1-2; 7 bases line up with TRBD1. CDR1 is LNHDA and CDR2 is SQIVND in the germline V gene (reference sequence). This CDR3 is built from 16 residues. Trimming took 5 bases from V and 5 from J; bases not matched to a gene: 14. The CDR3 spells CASSPRGYTGEYGYTF. The CDR3 coding sequence is TGTGCCAGTAGTCCCAGAGGTTACACAGGGGAATATGGCTACACCTTC.

This clone was seen only once. The V call is TRBV27, the J call TRBJ2-7, with 7 bases aligning to TRBD2. V shed 5 bases and J 2 bases; nucleotides not matched to a gene: 6. This CDR3 is built from 14 residues. Germline-derived CDR1 and CDR2 are MNHEY and SMNVEV (reference sequence). The chain's CDR3 is CASSPGGSPYEQYF. Here the CDR3 DNA reads TGTGCCAGCAGTCCCGGGGGGTCCCCCTACGAGCAGTACTTC.

This chain links TRBV4-2 with TRBJ2-3, with unresolved D. Looked up from germline, CDR1 is LGHNA and CDR2 is YNFKEQ. Between the trimmed V and J ends, which lost 0 bases and 6 bases, there was a span of 10 bases. The CDR3 runs to 14 residues. CDR3 sequence: CASSQDRLEDTQYF. CDR3 DNA: TGTGCCAGCAGCCAAGATCGGTTGGAGGATACGCAGTATTTT.

The chain has TRBV27 and TRBJ1-1; D gene unclear. CDR3 length equals 13 residues. CDR1 is MNHEY, CDR2 SMNVEV, per germline (reference sequence). Trimming left V 2 bases short and J 1 base short, with 5 bases between. CDR3 bases: TGTGCCAGCAGTTTACCGGGGAACACTGAAGCTTTCTTT. This translates into CASSLPGNTEAFF.

V and J are TRBV7-9 and TRBJ2-7; TRBD1 matches at 9 bases. The CDR3 is 16 amino acids. Germline loops: CDR1 SEHNR, CDR2 FQNEAQ (reference sequence). J lost 6 bases, V lost 1 base, and 10 bases had no gene match. The CDR3 nucleotides read TGTGCCAGCAGCTTAGTCTCGGGACAGGGTTTACGCGAGCAGTACTTC. This gives the protein CASSLVSGQGLREQYF.

This clone has a single count. This chain links TRBV7-9 with TRBJ2-1; D unclear. Trimming removed 1 base from V and 3 bases from J, with 4 bases in between. The length of the CDR3 is 13 residues. Germline V gene data show CDR1 as SEHNR and CDR2 as FQNEAQ (reference sequence). This CDR3 reads CASSLVLYNEQFF. DNA of the CDR3: TGTGCCAGCAGCTTAGTCCTCTACAATGAGCAGTTCTTC.

V usage is TRBV7-9 and J usage is TRBJ2-7; D may be TRBD2 (6 bases). CDR1 is SEHNR, CDR2 FQNEAQ, per germline (reference sequence). Trimming took off 5 bases at V and 6 bases at J, with 20 bases between the two ends. The CDR3 runs to 15 residues. CDR3 sequence: CASSPPGPGVSEQYF. The CDR3 bases are TGTGCCAGCAGCCCCCCGGGGCCGGGAGTTAGCGAGCAGTACTTC.

The chain links TRBV28 to TRBJ1-3; D possibly corresponds to TRBD1 (5 bases). CDR1 is MDHEN, CDR2 SYDVKM, per germline. The V end was cut by 6 bases, the J end by 4 bases, with 16 bases between. The CDR3 has 15 amino acids. The CDR3 nucleotides are TGTGCCAGCAGCCCCCCCGGGGGGAGGGGAAACACCATATATTTT. Its protein is CASSPPGGRGNTIYF. The full variable domain, its missing parts supplied by reference TRBV28 and TRBJ1-3, is DVKVTQSSRYLVKRTGEKVFLECVQDMDHENMFWYRQDPGLGLRLIYFSYDVKMKEKGDIPEGYSVSREKKERFSLILESASTNQTSMYLCASSPPGGRGNTIYFGEGSWLTVV.

DNA for the CDR3: TGTGCCAGCAGCTTGGACAGGGGGGACGCCGGGGAGCTGTTTTTT. Its translation is CASSLDRGDAGELFF. The chain combines TRBV5-5 with TRBJ2-2; 8 bases are shared with TRBD1. The V gene's germline CDR1 is SGHKS and CDR2 YYEKEE (reference sequence). V shed 0 bases, J shed 6 bases, and the junction held 4 bases outside the gene matches. This CDR3 has 15 residues.

The CDR3 loop reads CASSRDPTGQGEKLFF. The CDR3, as DNA: TGTGCCAGCAGCCGGGACCCCACCGGACAGGGAGAAAAACTGTTTTTT. The chain uses TRBV5-4 and TRBJ1-4; 8 nucleotides match TRBD1. The length of the CDR3 is 16 residues. V shed 4 bases, J shed 8 bases, and the junction held 13 bases outside the gene matches. The germline gives CDR1 SGHNT, CDR2 YYREEE (reference sequence).

The rearrangement uses TRBV29-1 and TRBJ2-3; D gene unclear. The CDR3 spans 14 residues. Trimming shortened V by 7 bases and J by 0 bases, and 14 bases separated the two germline ends. Germline CDR1 reads SQVTM; CDR2 reads ANQGSEA. As DNA, the CDR3 is TGCAGCGCCGAGGCGGCGTCTAGCACAGATACGCAGTATTTT. Protein: CSAEAASSTDTQYF.